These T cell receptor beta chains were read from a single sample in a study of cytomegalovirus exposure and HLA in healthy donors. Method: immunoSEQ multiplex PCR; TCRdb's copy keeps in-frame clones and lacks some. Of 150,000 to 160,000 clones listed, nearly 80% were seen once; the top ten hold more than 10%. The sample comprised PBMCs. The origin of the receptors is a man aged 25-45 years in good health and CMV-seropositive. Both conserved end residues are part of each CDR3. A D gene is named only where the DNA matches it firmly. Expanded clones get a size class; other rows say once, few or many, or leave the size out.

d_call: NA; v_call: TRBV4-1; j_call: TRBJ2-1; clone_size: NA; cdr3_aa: CASSLTLAAYNEQFF; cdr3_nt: TGCGCCAGCAGCCTTACCTTAGCGGCCTACAATGAGCAGTTCTTC
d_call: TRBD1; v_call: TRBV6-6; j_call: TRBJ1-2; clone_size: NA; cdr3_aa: CASSLNDRGPYGYTF; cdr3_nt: TGTGCCAGCAGCTTAAACGACAGGGGGCCCTATGGCTACACCTTC
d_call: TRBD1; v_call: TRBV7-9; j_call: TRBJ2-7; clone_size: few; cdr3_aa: CASSESDRGLEQYF; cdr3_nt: TGTGCCAGCAGCGAATCAGACAGGGGGCTTGAGCAGTACTTC
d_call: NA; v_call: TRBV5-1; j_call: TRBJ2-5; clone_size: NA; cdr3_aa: CASSFYTVLTSETQYF; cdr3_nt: TGCGCCAGCAGCTTCTATACAGTGCTCACCTCCGAGACCCAGTACTTC
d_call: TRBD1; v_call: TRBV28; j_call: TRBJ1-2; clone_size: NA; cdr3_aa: CASSPSRTGGTYGYTF; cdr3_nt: TGTGCCAGCAGTCCCTCGAGGACAGGGGGGACCTATGGCTACACCTTC
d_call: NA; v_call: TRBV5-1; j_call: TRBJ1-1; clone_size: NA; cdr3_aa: CASSLGPGEMSTEAFF; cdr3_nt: TGCGCCAGCAGCTTGGGTCCAGGGGAGATGAGCACTGAAGCTTTCTTT
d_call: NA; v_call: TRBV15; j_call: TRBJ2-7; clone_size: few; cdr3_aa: CAIFFKQKAAYEQYF; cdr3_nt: TGTGCCATTTTTTTCAAGCAGAAGGCGGCATACGAGCAGTACTTC
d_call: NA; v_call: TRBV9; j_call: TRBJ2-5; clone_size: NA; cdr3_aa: CASSVAGEETQYF; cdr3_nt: TGTGCCAGCAGCGTAGCAGGGGAAGAGACCCAGTACTTC
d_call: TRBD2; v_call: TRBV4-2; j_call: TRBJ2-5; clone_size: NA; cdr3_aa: CASSPAGGSGETQYF; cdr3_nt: TGTGCCAGCAGCCCTGCTGGCGGGAGTGGGGAGACCCAGTACTTC
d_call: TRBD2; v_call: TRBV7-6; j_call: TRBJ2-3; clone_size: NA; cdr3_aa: CASSLEAGGRYSDTQYF; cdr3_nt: TGTGCCAGCAGCTTAGAGGCGGGAGGGCGTTATTCAGATACGCAGTATTTT
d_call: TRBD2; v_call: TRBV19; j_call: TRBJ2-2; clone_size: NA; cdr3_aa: CASSPRAETSSNTGELFF; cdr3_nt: TGTGCCAGTAGTCCCAGGGCCGAGACTAGCAGTAACACCGGGGAGCTGTTTTTT
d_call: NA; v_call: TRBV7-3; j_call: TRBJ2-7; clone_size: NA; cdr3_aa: CASSLRGTDDEQYF; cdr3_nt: TGTGCCAGCAGCTTACGGGGAACCGACGACGAGCAGTACTTC
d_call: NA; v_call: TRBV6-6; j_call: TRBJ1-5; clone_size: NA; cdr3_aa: CASTEGITGNQPQHF; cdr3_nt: TGTGCCAGCACCGAAGGGATTACAGGGAATCAGCCCCAGCATTTT
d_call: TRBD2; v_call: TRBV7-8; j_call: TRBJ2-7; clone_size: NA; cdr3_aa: CASIQGRGSGYEQYF; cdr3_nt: TGTGCCAGCATCCAAGGGCGGGGGTCGGGATACGAGCAGTACTTC
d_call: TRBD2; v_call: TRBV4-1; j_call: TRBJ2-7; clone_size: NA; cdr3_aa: CASSQASGSTYEQYF; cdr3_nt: TGCGCCAGCAGCCAAGCTAGCGGGAGTACCTACGAGCAGTACTTC
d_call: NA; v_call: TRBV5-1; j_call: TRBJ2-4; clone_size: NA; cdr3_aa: CASSSDGTLDIQYF; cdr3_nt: TGCGCCAGCAGCTCTGACGGGACATTGGACATTCAGTACTTC
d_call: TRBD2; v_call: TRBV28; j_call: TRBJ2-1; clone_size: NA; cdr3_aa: CASSLASGTEQFF; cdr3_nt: TGTGCCAGCAGTTTAGCTAGCGGCACGGAGCAGTTCTTC
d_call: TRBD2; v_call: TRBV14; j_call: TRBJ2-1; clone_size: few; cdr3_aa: CASSQDREGGSYNEQFF; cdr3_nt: TGTGCCAGCAGCCAAGATCGGGAGGGTGGCTCCTACAATGAGCAGTTCTTC
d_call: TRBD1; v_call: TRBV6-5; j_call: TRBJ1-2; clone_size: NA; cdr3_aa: CASRKDRESNGYTF; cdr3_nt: TGTGCCAGCAGGAAGGACAGGGAGTCCAATGGCTACACCTTC
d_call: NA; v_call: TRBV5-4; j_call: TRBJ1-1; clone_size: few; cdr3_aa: CASSPMGGLNTEAFF; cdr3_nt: TGTGCCAGCAGCCCCATGGGGGGGCTGAACACTGAAGCTTTCTTT
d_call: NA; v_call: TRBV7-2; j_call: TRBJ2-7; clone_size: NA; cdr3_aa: CASSLVAGRSYEQYF; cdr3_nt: TGTGCCAGCAGCTTAGTGGCAGGGCGATCCTACGAGCAGTACTTC
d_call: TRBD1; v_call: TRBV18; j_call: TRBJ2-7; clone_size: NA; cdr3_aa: CASSPRQGRTRNEQYF; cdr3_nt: TGTGCCAGCTCACCTAGACAGGGACGGACCAGGAACGAGCAGTACTTC